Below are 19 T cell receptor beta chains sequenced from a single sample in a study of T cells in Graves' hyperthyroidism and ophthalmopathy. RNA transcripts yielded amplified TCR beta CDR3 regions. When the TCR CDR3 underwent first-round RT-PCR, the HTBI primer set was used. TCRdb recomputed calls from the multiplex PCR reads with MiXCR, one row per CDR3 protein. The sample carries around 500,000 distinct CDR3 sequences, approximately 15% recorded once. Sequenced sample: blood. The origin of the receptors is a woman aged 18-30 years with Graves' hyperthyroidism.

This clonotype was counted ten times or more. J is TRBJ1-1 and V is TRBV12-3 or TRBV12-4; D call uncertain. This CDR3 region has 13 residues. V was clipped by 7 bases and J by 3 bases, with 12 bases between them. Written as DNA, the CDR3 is TGTGCCAGCAACGAAGGGAGCTACACTGAAGCTTTCTTT. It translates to CASNEGSYTEAFF.

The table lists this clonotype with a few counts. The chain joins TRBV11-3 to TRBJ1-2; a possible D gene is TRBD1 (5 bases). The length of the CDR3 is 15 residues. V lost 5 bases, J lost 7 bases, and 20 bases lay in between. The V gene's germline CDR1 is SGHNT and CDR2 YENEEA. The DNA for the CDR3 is TGTGCCAGCAGCCCCCGCCTGGGGGGGGTGGTTGGCTACACCTTC. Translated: CASSPRLGGVVGYTF. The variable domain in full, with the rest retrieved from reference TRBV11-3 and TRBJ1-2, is EAGVVQSPRYKIIEKKQPVAFWCNPISGHNTLYWYLQNLGQGPELLIRYENEEAVDDSQLPKDRFSAERLKGVDSTLKIQPAELGDSAVYLCASSPRLGGVVGYTFGSGTRLTVV.

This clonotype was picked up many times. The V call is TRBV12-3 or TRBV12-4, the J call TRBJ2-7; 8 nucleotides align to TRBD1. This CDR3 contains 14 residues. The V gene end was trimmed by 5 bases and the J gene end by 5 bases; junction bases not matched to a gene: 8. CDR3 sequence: CASSPSTGVHEQYF. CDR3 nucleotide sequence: TGTGCCAGCAGTCCATCGACAGGGGTCCACGAGCAGTACTTC.

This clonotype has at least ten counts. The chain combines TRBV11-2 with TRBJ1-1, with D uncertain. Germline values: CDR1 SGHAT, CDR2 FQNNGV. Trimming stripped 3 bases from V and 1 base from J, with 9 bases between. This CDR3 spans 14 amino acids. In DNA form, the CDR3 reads TGTGCCAGCAGCTTCTCTCAATGGAACACTGAAGCTTTCTTT. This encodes CASSFSQWNTEAFF.

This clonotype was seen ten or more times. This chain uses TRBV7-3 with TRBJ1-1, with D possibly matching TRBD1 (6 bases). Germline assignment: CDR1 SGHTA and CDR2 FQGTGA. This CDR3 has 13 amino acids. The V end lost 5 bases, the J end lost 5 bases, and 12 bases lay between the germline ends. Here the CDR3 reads CASSTQGGTEAFF. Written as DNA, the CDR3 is TGTGCCAGCAGCACACAGGGTGGGACTGAAGCTTTCTTT.

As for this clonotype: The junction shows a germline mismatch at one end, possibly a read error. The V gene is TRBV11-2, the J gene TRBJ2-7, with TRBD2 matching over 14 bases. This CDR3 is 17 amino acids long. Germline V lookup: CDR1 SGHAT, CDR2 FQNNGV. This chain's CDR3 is CAGSLTSGRASGFEQYF. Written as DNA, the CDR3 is TGTGCCGGCAGCTTGACTAGCGGGAGGGCCTCGGGGTTCGAGCAGTACTTC.

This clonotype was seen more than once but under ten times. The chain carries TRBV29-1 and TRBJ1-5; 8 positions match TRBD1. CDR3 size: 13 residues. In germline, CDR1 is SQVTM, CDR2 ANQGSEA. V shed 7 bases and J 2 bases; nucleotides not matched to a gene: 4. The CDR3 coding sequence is TGCAGCGCTACGGGACAGGGCAATCAGCCCCAGCATTTT. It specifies CSATGQGNQPQHF.

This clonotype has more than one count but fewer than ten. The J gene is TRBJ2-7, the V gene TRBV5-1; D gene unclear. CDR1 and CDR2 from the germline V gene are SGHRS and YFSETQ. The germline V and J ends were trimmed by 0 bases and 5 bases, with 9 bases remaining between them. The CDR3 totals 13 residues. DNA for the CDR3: TGCGCCAGCAGCTTGGACAGTAGGGACGAGCAGTACGTC. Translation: CASSLDSRDEQYV.

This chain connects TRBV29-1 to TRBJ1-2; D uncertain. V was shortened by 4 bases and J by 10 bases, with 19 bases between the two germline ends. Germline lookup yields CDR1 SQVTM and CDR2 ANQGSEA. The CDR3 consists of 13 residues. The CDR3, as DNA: TGCAGCGTTGTGACCGGATCAACCCCCCTCTACACCTTC. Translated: CSVVTGSTPLYTF.

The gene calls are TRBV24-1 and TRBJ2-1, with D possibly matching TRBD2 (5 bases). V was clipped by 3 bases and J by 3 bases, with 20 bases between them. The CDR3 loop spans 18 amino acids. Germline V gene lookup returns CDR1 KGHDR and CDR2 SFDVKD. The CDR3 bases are TGTGCCACCAGTGATCCTGGACTCGGCCTGAGAAGCTACAATGAGCAGTTCTTC. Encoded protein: CATSDPGLGLRSYNEQFF.

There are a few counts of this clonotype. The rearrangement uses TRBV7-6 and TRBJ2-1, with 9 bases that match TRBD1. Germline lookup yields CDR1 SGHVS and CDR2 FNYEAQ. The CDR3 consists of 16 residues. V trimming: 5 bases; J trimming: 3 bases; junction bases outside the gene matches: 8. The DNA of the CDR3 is TGTGCCAGCAGCACACGGGACAGGGCTTTCTACAATGAGCAGTTCTTC. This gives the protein CASSTRDRAFYNEQFF.

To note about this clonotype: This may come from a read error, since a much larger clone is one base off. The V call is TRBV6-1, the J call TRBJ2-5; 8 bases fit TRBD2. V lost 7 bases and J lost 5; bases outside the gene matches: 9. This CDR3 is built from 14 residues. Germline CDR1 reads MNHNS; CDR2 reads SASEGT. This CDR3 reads CASIRAGVGETQYF. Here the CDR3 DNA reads TGTGCCAGCATCAGAGCGGGAGTTGGGGAGACCCAGTACTTC.

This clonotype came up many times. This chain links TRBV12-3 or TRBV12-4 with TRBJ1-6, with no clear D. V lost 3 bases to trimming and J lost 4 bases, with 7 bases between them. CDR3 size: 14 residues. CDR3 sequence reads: CASSLASYNSPLHF. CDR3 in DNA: TGTGCCAGCAGTTTGGCCAGTTATAATTCACCCCTCCACTTT.

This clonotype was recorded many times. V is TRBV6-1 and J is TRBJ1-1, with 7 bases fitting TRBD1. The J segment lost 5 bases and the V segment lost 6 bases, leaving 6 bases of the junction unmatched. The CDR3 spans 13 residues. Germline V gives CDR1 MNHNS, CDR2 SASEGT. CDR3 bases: TGTGCCAGCAGCAGGGGGGAGGGAACTGAAGCTTTCTTT. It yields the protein CASSRGEGTEAFF.

This CDR3 reads CASTTSGRASNEQFF. The CDR3 coding sequence is TGTGCCAGCACGACTAGCGGGAGGGCCTCGAATGAGCAGTTCTTC. The chain employs TRBV5-6 and TRBJ2-1, with TRBD2 matching over 14 bases. The CDR3 is 15 amino acids. V lost 6 bases, J lost 7 bases, and 6 bases stayed unmatched. The germline CDR1 and CDR2 sequences are SGHDT and YYEEEE.

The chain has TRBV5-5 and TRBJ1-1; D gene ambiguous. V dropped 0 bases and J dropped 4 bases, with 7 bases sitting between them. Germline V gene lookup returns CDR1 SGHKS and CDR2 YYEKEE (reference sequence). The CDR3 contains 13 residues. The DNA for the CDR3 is TGTGCCAGCAGCTTGGTCTTGGGCACTGAAGCTTTCTTT. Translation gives CASSLVLGTEAFF.

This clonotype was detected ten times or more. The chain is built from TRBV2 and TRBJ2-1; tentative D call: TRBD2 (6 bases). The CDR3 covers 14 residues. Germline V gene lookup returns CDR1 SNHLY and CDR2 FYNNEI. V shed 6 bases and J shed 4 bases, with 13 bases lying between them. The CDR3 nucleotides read TGTGCCAGCAGACAACCGGGACTGTACAATGAGCAGTTCTTC. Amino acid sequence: CASRQPGLYNEQFF.

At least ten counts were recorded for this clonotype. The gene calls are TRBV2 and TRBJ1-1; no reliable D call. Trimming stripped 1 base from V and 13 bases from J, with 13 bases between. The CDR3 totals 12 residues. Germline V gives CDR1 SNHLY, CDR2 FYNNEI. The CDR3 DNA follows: TGTGCCAGCAGTGAAGGGAACTTCGGGAGTTTCTTT. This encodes CASSEGNFGSFF.

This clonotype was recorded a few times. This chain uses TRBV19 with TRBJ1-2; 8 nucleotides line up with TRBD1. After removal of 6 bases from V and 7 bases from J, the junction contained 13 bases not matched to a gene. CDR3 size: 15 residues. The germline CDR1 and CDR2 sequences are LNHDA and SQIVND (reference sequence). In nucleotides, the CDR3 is TGTGCCAGTAGGAAGCGGGGGGCAGGGGGCAGTGGCTACACCTTC. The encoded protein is CASRKRGAGGSGYTF.